This T cell receptor beta chain was observed in a study of radiation and T cells in renal cell carcinoma. Described time point: blood 4 weeks post-SBRT, at nephrectomy. Noted treatment: 15 Gy SBRT to primary tumor, nephrectomy 4 weeks later. Nephrectomy followed 15 Gy stereotactic body radiation by 4 weeks. Blood was sampled at baseline, 2 weeks and 4 weeks after SBRT. This renal cell carcinoma was of the clear cell type. Only in-frame clones appear in the TCRdb table, and some are missing; sequencing was by immunoSEQ multiplex PCR. The sample yields roughly 92,000 clones, 70% to 85% seen once. CDR1 and CDR2 from the germline V gene are SGHRS and YFSETQ. The CDR3 length is 11 residues. Trimming shortened V by 0 bases and J by 4 bases, and 0 bases separated the two germline ends. A remark on this clone: Antigen unknown.

The study, taken as a whole, reports: In blood, top tumor clones expanded by 2 weeks, shrinking by 4.

The sample in question was blood, obtained from a patient whose treatment included radiotherapy and nephrectomy. The TCR was taken from a man between 60 and 70 years old with renal cell carcinoma. This chain joins TRBV5-1 and TRBJ2-3; D gene uncertain. DNA of the CDR3: TGCGCCAGCAGCTTGGCAGATACGCAGTATTTT. Translating it yields CASSLADTQYF.